Listed below are T cell receptor beta chains from one sample, sequenced in a study of vaccination effects on CD4 cells after COVID-19. Sequencing was performed with immunoSEQ multiplex PCR; in TCRdb, only in-frame clones are kept and a portion is missing. The sample contains some 41,000 clones, roughly 72% of which appear only once. No antigen is known for these receptors. Sequencing used CD4+ T cells from PBMCs cultured with SARS-CoV-2 spike peptides, obtained before COVID-19 vaccination. These receptors were taken from a human donor who received a COVID-19 vaccine. Each CDR3 is given with its conserved first and last residue. D genes are given only for firm matches. A clone size is listed for some rows: how often the clone was seen (once, few, many), or a class if it is expanded.

D	size	V	J	CDR3	DNA
.	.	TRBV3-1/TRBV3-2	TRBJ1-6	CASSPFISSSLHF	TGTGCCAGCAGCCCCTTTATAAGTTCTTCCCTCCACTTT
.	.	TRBV19	TRBJ2-4	CATTQRGDKNIQYF	TGTGCCACCACTCAGAGAGGGGACAAAAACATTCAGTACTTC
.	.	TRBV5-5	TRBJ2-1	CASSRSIAEAYNEQFF	TGTGCCAGCAGCCGATCTATAGCGGAGGCCTACAATGAGCAGTTCTTC
TRBD1	few	TRBV10-1	TRBJ1-2	CASSDGQGDFYGYTF	TGCGCCAGCAGTGACGGCCAGGGGGATTTCTATGGCTACACCTTC
.	few	TRBV3-1/TRBV3-2	TRBJ2-1	CASSQRTEQFF	TGTGCCAGCAGCCAACGGACAGAGCAGTTCTTC
TRBD1	few	TRBV6-5	TRBJ1-1	CASTATGGGGEAFF	TGTGCCAGCACGGCTACAGGGGGCGGCGGTGAAGCTTTCTTT
.	.	TRBV6-5	TRBJ1-1	CASRTGLQNTEAFF	TGTGCCAGCAGGACGGGACTCCAGAACACTGAAGCTTTCTTT
.	.	TRBV21-1	TRBJ1-3	CASSSSEVMVGGAASSGNTIYF	TGTGCCAGCAGCAGTTCCGAAGTGATGGTCGGGGGCGCGGCGAGCTCTGGAAACACCATATATTTT
.	.	TRBV28	TRBJ1-2	CASSFLLGPGGYGYTF	TGTGCCAGCAGTTTCCTATTGGGCCCGGGAGGCTATGGCTACACCTTC
TRBD1	.	TRBV5-6	TRBJ1-5	CASSLQGTGNQPQHF	TGTGCCAGCAGCTTGCAAGGGACAGGGAACCAGCCCCAGCATTTT
.	once	TRBV3-1/TRBV3-2	TRBJ1-1	CASSHLNTEAFF	TGTGCCAGCAGCCACTTGAACACTGAAGCTTTCTTT
TRBD1	.	TRBV6-6	TRBJ2-5	CASSDRGRETQYF	TGTGCCAGCAGTGACAGGGGAAGGGAGACCCAGTACTTC
.	.	TRBV10-3	TRBJ1-1	CAISARSDLRAFF	TGTGCCATCAGTGCTCGGTCGGACCTCCGAGCTTTCTTT
.	.	TRBV9	TRBJ1-6	CASSVLSKSSYNSPLHF	TGTGCCAGCAGCGTATTGTCGAAGAGCTCCTATAATTCACCCCTCCACTTT
.	.	TRBV6-6	TRBJ1-4	CASSYGGVNEKLFF	TGTGCCAGCAGTTACGGGGGGGTTAATGAAAAACTGTTTTTT
.	.	TRBV27	TRBJ2-2	CASSFRPPNTGELFF	TGTGCCAGCAGTTTCCGCCCCCCGAACACCGGGGAGCTGTTTTTT
.	.	TRBV28	TRBJ1-3	CASRTTAGTIYF	TGTGCCAGCAGAACGACAGCGGGCACCATATATTTT
.	few	TRBV6-1	TRBJ1-1	CASSEADRRTEAFF	TGTGCCAGCAGTGAAGCCGACCGACGGACTGAAGCTTTCTTT
.	.	TRBV19	TRBJ2-2	CASSIPQGIGELFF	TGTGCCAGTAGTATCCCGCAGGGGATCGGGGAGCTGTTTTTT
.	few	TRBV30	TRBJ2-2	CAWSVLDYNTGELFF	TGTGCCTGGAGTGTACTTGACTACAACACCGGGGAGCTGTTTTTT
TRBD2	.	TRBV6-4	TRBJ2-5	CASSALLAGGRETQYF	TGTGCCAGCAGTGCCTTACTAGCGGGGGGCAGAGAGACCCAGTACTTC
TRBD1	.	TRBV18	TRBJ1-4	CASSLGTELGKLFF	TGTGCCAGCTCACTCGGGACAGAGCTTGGAAAACTGTTTTTT
TRBD1	.	TRBV28	TRBJ1-1	CASSLWGQGNTEAFF	TGTGCCAGCAGTTTATGGGGACAGGGGAACACTGAAGCTTTCTTT
TRBD2	.	TRBV2	TRBJ2-5	CASRKTSGARGETQYF	TGTGCCAGCAGGAAGACTAGCGGGGCGAGGGGAGAGACCCAGTACTTC
.	once	TRBV7-9	TRBJ2-3	CASSLYFDPVGDTQYF	TGTGCCAGCAGCTTATATTTTGACCCGGTGGGAGATACGCAGTATTTT
TRBD2	.	TRBV7-3	TRBJ2-2	CASSPRLAGYTNTGELFF	TGTGCCAGCAGCCCCCGACTAGCGGGCTACACGAACACCGGGGAGCTGTTTTTT
.	.	TRBV5-1	TRBJ1-5	CASSLGEGGQPQHF	TGCGCCAGCAGCTTGGGGGAGGGAGGGCAGCCCCAGCATTTT
.	once	TRBV20-1	TRBJ2-3	CSASTRGMADTQYF	TGCAGTGCTAGTACAAGGGGAATGGCAGATACGCAGTATTTT
.	.	TRBV9	TRBJ2-6	CASSGNRALFSGANVLTF	TGTGCCAGCAGCGGGAACCGGGCCCTATTCTCTGGGGCCAACGTCCTGACTTTC
.	.	TRBV7-3	TRBJ2-5	CASSRKGQETQYF	TGTGCCAGCAGTAGGAAGGGGCAAGAGACCCAGTACTTC
TRBD2	.	TRBV19	TRBJ2-1	CASSIGMGLAGGPQVF	TGTGCCAGTAGTATTGGGATGGGACTAGCGGGGGGGCCTCAGGTCTTC
.	.	TRBV19	TRBJ1-5	CASSMRGNSNQPQHF	TGTGCCAGTAGTATGAGGGGGAATAGCAATCAGCCCCAGCATTTT
TRBD2	.	TRBV18	TRBJ2-3	CASSELAGDLTDTQYF	TGTGCCAGCTCAGAACTAGCGGGGGACCTCACAGATACGCAGTATTTT
.	.	TRBV12-3/TRBV12-4	TRBJ1-5	CASSLGYQPQHF	TGTGCCAGCAGTTTAGGGTACCAGCCCCAGCATTTT
.	.	TRBV5-6	TRBJ1-5	CASSWGSGGNQPQHF	TGTGCCAGCAGCTGGGGTTCGGGGGGCAATCAGCCCCAGCATTTT
TRBD1	.	TRBV7-8	TRBJ1-4	CASSTGQGPTNEKLFF	TGTGCCAGCAGCACTGGACAGGGTCCGACTAATGAAAAACTGTTTTTT
.	.	TRBV10-3	TRBJ2-2	CATAGTLGSGTGELFF	TGTGCCACGGCCGGGACTTTGGGAAGCGGCACCGGGGAGCTGTTTTTT
.	few	TRBV30	TRBJ1-1	CAWSLGGGSTEAFF	TGTGCCTGGAGTCTTGGGGGGGGGAGCACTGAAGCTTTCTTT
.	.	TRBV6-5	TRBJ1-2	CASSLGAIGYGYTF	TGTGCCAGCAGTCTCGGTGCCATCGGCTATGGCTACACCTTC
.	once	TRBV5-5	TRBJ1-2	CASSLMSDGYTF	TGTGCCAGCAGCTTAATGTCTGATGGCTACACCTTC
.	.	TRBV30	TRBJ1-5	CAWSTAAINQPQHF	TGTGCCTGGAGTACGGCAGCTATTAATCAGCCCCAGCATTTT
TRBD1	few	TRBV19	TRBJ1-6	CASRSTGENNSPLHF	TGTGCCAGTAGGTCCACAGGGGAAAATAATTCACCCCTCCACTTT
.	.	TRBV24-1	TRBJ2-2	CATSDVGWGNTGELFF	TGTGCCACCAGTGATGTGGGTTGGGGGAACACCGGGGAGCTGTTTTTT
.	.	TRBV4-2	TRBJ2-3	CASSQVDGSYTDTQYF	TGTGCCAGCAGCCAAGTGGACGGGTCCTACACAGATACGCAGTATTTT
.	few	TRBV19	TRBJ1-6	CASSMQGTESPLHF	TGTGCCAGTAGTATGCAGGGGACGGAATCACCCCTCCACTTT
.	.	TRBV9	TRBJ2-5	CASSFREGGGETQYF	TGTGCCAGCAGCTTCCGCGAGGGGGGCGGGGAGACCCAGTACTTC
.	.	TRBV3-1/TRBV3-2	TRBJ2-2	CASSQVRTNTGELFF	TGTGCCAGCAGCCAAGTCAGGACGAACACCGGGGAGCTGTTTTTT
TRBD2	.	TRBV3-1/TRBV3-2	TRBJ2-5	CASSQDPLAGGQETQYF	TGTGCCAGCAGCCAAGATCCATTAGCGGGGGGTCAAGAGACCCAGTACTTC
TRBD1	.	TRBV19	TRBJ1-3	CASSTSHRGANTIYF	TGTGCCAGTAGTACAAGTCACAGGGGCGCAAACACCATATATTTT
TRBD1	.	TRBV11-2	TRBJ1-2	CASSPTRDRGPGYTF	TGTGCCAGCAGCCCAACCAGGGACAGAGGCCCTGGCTACACCTTC
.	.	TRBV7-3	TRBJ2-3	CASSKQGGIDTQYF	TGTGCCAGCAGCAAACAGGGTGGCATAGATACGCAGTATTTT
.	.	TRBV18	TRBJ1-2	CASSPEIGGGYGYTF	TGTGCCAGCTCACCAGAGATAGGCGGCGGATATGGCTACACCTTC
.	.	TRBV30	TRBJ2-4	CAWSVWRGAKNIQYF	TGTGCCTGGAGTGTTTGGAGGGGGGCCAAAAACATTCAGTACTTC
TRBD1	.	TRBV3-1/TRBV3-2	TRBJ1-1	CASSRDRVVFF	TGTGCCAGCAGCCGCGACAGGGTCGTTTTCTTT
.	.	TRBV29-1	TRBJ2-5	CSVLGGFAQETQYF	TGCAGCGTTTTGGGCGGTTTCGCCCAAGAGACCCAGTACTTC
.	.	TRBV5-1	TRBJ2-2	CASSLGQPNTGELFF	TGCGCCAGCAGCTTGGGACAACCAAACACCGGGGAGCTGTTTTTT
.	.	TRBV28	TRBJ1-5	CASSPPKSSNQPQHF	TGTGCCAGCAGCCCTCCGAAGAGTAGCAATCAGCCCCAGCATTTT